These 9 T cell receptor delta chains originate from one sample sequenced in a study of gamma-delta chains in newborns, infants, children (dated by TCRdb to about 2019). Sequencing took place on an Illumina MiSeq. Identical DNA sequences were merged into single rows after TCRdb reprocessed the public reads with CATT. The sample has under 3,500 delta-chain clones on record, 50% to 55% of them singletons. The ten largest clones add up to about 5.7% of the sample. The sequenced sample was blood. The receptors come from a child who received the measles vaccine.

As concerns this clone: A clone one base away is much larger, so this may be a read error. V usage is TRDV2 and J usage is TRDJ3, with 9 positions matching TRDD3. This CDR3 is 19 amino acids long. The germline CDR1 and CDR2 sequences are GEAIGNYY and EKD. After removal of 3 bases from V and 0 bases from J, the junction contained 8 bases not matched to a gene. CDR3 in amino acids: CACDGTGGHSSWDTRQMFF. The CDR3 coding sequence is TGTGCCTGTGACGGAACTGGGGGACACAGCTCCTGGGACACCCGACAGATGTTTTTC.

This clone was observed a single time. It differs at one base from a far larger clone, so likely a read error. This chain connects TRDV2 to TRDJ3, with 11 positions matching TRDD3. The germline V gene has CDR1 GEAIGNYY and CDR2 EKD. CDR3 length: 19 amino acids. CDR3 nucleotide sequence: TGTGCCTGTGACACCGTACTGGGGGATAGCTCCTGGGACGCCCGACAGATGTTTTTC. Translated, it gives CACDTVLGDSSWDARQMFF.

Comments on this clone: A read error is possible here, since a much larger clone lies one base away. The chain joins TRDV2 to TRDJ2, with 11 bases aligning to TRDD3. CDR3 size: 18 residues. Losses at the gene ends were 3 bases for V and 2 bases for J; bases not matched to a gene: 10. CDR1 and CDR2 (germline): GEAIGNYY, EKD. CDR3 loop: CACDALGDTLELTAQLFF. The CDR3 coding sequence is TGTGCCTGTGACGCCCTGGGGGATACACTTGAATTGACAGCACAACTCTTCTTT.

In the case of this clone: A single base separates this from a much larger clone, so it may be a read error. The sample has other DNA sequences that encode this CDR3 too. The chain uses TRDV2 and TRDJ3; 11 bases line up with TRDD3. Germline values: CDR1 GEAIGNYY, CDR2 EKD. The CDR3 totals 19 residues. The CDR3 DNA follows: TGTGCCTGTGACAAAGTACTGGGGGATAGCTCCTGGGACACCCGACAAATGTTTTTC. Amino acid sequence: CACDKVLGDSSWDTRQMFF.

A remark on this clone: A read error may explain this, as a much larger clone is one base away. V is TRDV2 and J is TRDJ3; TRDD3 aligns across 8 bases. CDR3 length: 21 amino acids. The germline V gene encodes CDR1 GEAIGNYY and CDR2 EKD. The CDR3 protein is CACDTYPSGGPHSWDTRQTFF. The DNA of the CDR3 is TGTGCCTGTGACACCTACCCTTCTGGGGGACCCCACTCCTGGGACACCCGACAGACGTTTTTC.

By frequency in the sample, this clone is large. The same CDR3 is also encoded by other DNA sequences in this sample. The V and J genes are TRDV2 and TRDJ1; 8 nucleotides align to TRDD3. CDR3 length: 15 residues. The V segment lost 3 bases and the J segment 0 bases; nucleotides outside the gene matches: 5. CDR1 and CDR2 (germline): GEAIGNYY, EKD. The chain's CDR3 is CACDSLLGDTDKLIF. In DNA, the CDR3 is TGTGCCTGTGACTCATTACTGGGGGACACCGATAAACTCATCTTT.

As concerns this clone: This sequence may be a read error, since a much larger clone differs from it by one base. The sample contains more than one DNA sequence encoding this CDR3. The chain carries TRDV2 and TRDJ3; TRDD3 agrees at 11 bases. The CDR3 is made up of 18 amino acids. CDR1 is GEAIGNYY and CDR2 is EKD in the germline V gene. The CDR3 loop is CACDTGGYSSWDTRQMFF. As DNA, the CDR3 is TGCGCCTGTGACACTGGGGGATATTCCTCCTGGGACACCCGACAGATGTTTTTC.

This clone was picked up a small number of times. This specimen includes other DNA sequences encoding the same CDR3. This chain connects TRDV3 to TRDJ1; 7 nucleotides align to TRDD3. Germline V gene sequence: CDR1 TVYSNPD, CDR2 GDNSRS (reference sequence). The CDR3 runs to 19 residues. V trimming: 0 bases; J trimming: 0 bases; junction bases outside the gene matches: 19. CDR3 nucleotide sequence: TGTGCCTTTAGTCTCTCCGGGGGATTCTCCCCTAGGTACACCGATAAACTCATCTTT. Its translation is CAFSLSGGFSPRYTDKLIF.

As concerns this clone: A much more abundant neighbour one base away suggests this may be a read error. J is TRDJ1 and V is TRDV1; 7 bases agree with TRDD3. From germline, CDR1 is TSWWSYY and CDR2 QGS. The V gene end was trimmed by 6 bases and the J gene end by 1 base; junction bases not matched to a gene: 29. The CDR3 consists of 22 residues. The CDR3 loop reads CALGSSSPTRWGSRGGTDKLIF. CDR3 nucleotide sequence: TGTGCTCTTGGCTCATCCTCCCCCACACGCTGGGGGTCAAGGGGAGGCACCGATAAACTCATCTTT.